This T cell receptor beta chain emerged from a study of shared clonotypes between healthy human individuals. Trimming cost V 3 bases and J 4 bases; bases outside gene matches: 7. Germline assignment: CDR1 SGHNT and CDR2 YYREEE (reference sequence). This CDR3 has 15 residues. The table came from immunoSEQ multiplex PCR; TCRdb's copy has only in-frame clones and leaves some out. The sample holds about a million clones, 65% to 75% seen once. Sequencing was done on a sample of memory CD4+ T cells sorted from blood. Subset defined: CD45RA-negative fraction. The chain is built from TRBV5-4 and TRBJ2-5, with 9 bases matching TRBD2. This TCR came from a man aged 18-30 years in good health. This chain's CDR3 is CASSSAGGGLETQYF. The CDR3 DNA reads TGTGCCAGCAGCTCGGCGGGGGGGGGCCTAGAGACCCAGTACTTC.